These T cell receptor beta chains were read from a single sample in a study of blood T cell repertoires in COVID-19. Only in-frame clones appear in the TCRdb table, and some are missing; sequencing was by immunoSEQ multiplex PCR. Here the sample spans about 240,000 clones, approximately 87% being singletons. The specimen sequenced was peripheral blood. These TCRs come from a man between 60 and 70 years old with acute or convalescent COVID-19. Each CDR3 is given with its conserved first and last residue. Each record gives: clone size, D gene, V gene, J gene, CDR3 DNA, CDR3 protein. The D gene is left open where the match is weak. Only some rows state a clone size, as once, few, many or a class for expanded clones.

clone_size: once
d_call: .
v_call: TRBV6-6
j_call: TRBJ2-1
cdr3_nt: TGTGCCAGCAGTTGGGGCAGGGATGGCTACAATGAGCAGTTCTTC
cdr3_aa: CASSWGRDGYNEQFF

clone_size: .
d_call: TRBD2
v_call: TRBV3-1/TRBV3-2
j_call: TRBJ2-7
cdr3_nt: TGTGCCAGCAGCCGAGTTCTAGCGGGAGGTCGGGAGCAGTACTTC
cdr3_aa: CASSRVLAGGREQYF

clone_size: .
d_call: TRBD1
v_call: TRBV27
j_call: TRBJ2-4
cdr3_nt: TGTGCCAGCAGTAATACGGACAGGGGGCTCGGCATTCAGTACTTC
cdr3_aa: CASSNTDRGLGIQYF

clone_size: .
d_call: TRBD1
v_call: TRBV5-5
j_call: TRBJ2-7
cdr3_nt: TGTGCCAGCAGCCGGCGCGCACCGGGACAGGGGGCTGGCGAGCAGTACTTC
cdr3_aa: CASSRRAPGQGAGEQYF

clone_size: .
d_call: TRBD2
v_call: TRBV5-6
j_call: TRBJ2-1
cdr3_nt: TGTGCCAGCAGCTTGCGACTAGCGGGCTACAATGAGCAGTTCTTC
cdr3_aa: CASSLRLAGYNEQFF

clone_size: .
d_call: TRBD2
v_call: TRBV7-2
j_call: TRBJ2-7
cdr3_nt: TGTGCCAGCAGCTCCCAAGCGGGAAGGAATGACGAGCAGTACTTC
cdr3_aa: CASSSQAGRNDEQYF

clone_size: few
d_call: TRBD1
v_call: TRBV3-1/TRBV3-2
j_call: TRBJ2-7
cdr3_nt: TGTGCCAGCAGCATTGGACAGGGGGTACGGGAGCAGTACTTC
cdr3_aa: CASSIGQGVREQYF

clone_size: .
d_call: TRBD1
v_call: TRBV28
j_call: TRBJ2-5
cdr3_nt: TGTGCCAGCAGCCGCGGACAGGGAATCCAAGAGACCCAGTACTTC
cdr3_aa: CASSRGQGIQETQYF

clone_size: .
d_call: TRBD2
v_call: TRBV4-1
j_call: TRBJ2-7
cdr3_nt: TGCGCCAGCAGCCAAACGACTAGCGGGACCTACGAGCAGTACTTC
cdr3_aa: CASSQTTSGTYEQYF

clone_size: .
d_call: TRBD2
v_call: TRBV11-2
j_call: TRBJ2-7
cdr3_nt: TGTGCCAGCAGCCTCCGTTGGCCCCAAAGAGTAGCGGGAGAGGAGTACTTC
cdr3_aa: CASSLRWPQRVAGEEYF

clone_size: .
d_call: .
v_call: TRBV4-2
j_call: TRBJ1-5
cdr3_nt: TGTGCCAGCAGCCAAGAAGGCAGGAGGGGACAGCCCCAGCATTTT
cdr3_aa: CASSQEGRRGQPQHF

clone_size: once
d_call: TRBD1
v_call: TRBV9
j_call: TRBJ1-4
cdr3_nt: TGTGCCAGCAGCGCCTTGGGGGACAGGGGTAGTGAAAAACTGTTTTTT
cdr3_aa: CASSALGDRGSEKLFF

clone_size: .
d_call: .
v_call: TRBV18
j_call: TRBJ2-7
cdr3_nt: TGTGCCAGCTCACCACCGGGTGGGACACGCTACGAGCAGTACTTC
cdr3_aa: CASSPPGGTRYEQYF

clone_size: once
d_call: .
v_call: TRBV5-1
j_call: TRBJ1-1
cdr3_nt: TGCGCCAGCAGCTTGGAGCCGTCAGGCAACACTGAAGCTTTCTTT
cdr3_aa: CASSLEPSGNTEAFF

clone_size: .
d_call: .
v_call: TRBV27
j_call: TRBJ1-1
cdr3_nt: TGTGCCAGCAGTGGCTTCGCTGAAGCTTTCTTT
cdr3_aa: CASSGFAEAFF

clone_size: .
d_call: TRBD1
v_call: TRBV28
j_call: TRBJ1-4
cdr3_nt: TGTGCCAGCAGTACCAACAGGGGAAGTGGCGAAAAACTGTTTTTT
cdr3_aa: CASSTNRGSGEKLFF

clone_size: few
d_call: .
v_call: TRBV19
j_call: TRBJ1-4
cdr3_nt: TGTGCCAGTAGTATAACCGGACTAAATGAAAAACTGTTTTTT
cdr3_aa: CASSITGLNEKLFF

clone_size: once
d_call: .
v_call: TRBV30
j_call: TRBJ1-6
cdr3_nt: TGTGCCACCGGGGGGGACTTAAGGGCTTCACCCCTCCACTTT
cdr3_aa: CATGGDLRASPLHF

clone_size: .
d_call: .
v_call: TRBV6-5
j_call: TRBJ1-1
cdr3_nt: TGTGCCAGCAGTTACGGCGGAGGGAACACTGAAGCTTTCTTT
cdr3_aa: CASSYGGGNTEAFF

clone_size: .
d_call: TRBD2
v_call: TRBV5-1
j_call: TRBJ2-2
cdr3_nt: TGCGCCAGCAGCTCAACTAGCGGGTCCCCTTGGGGGGAGCTGTTTTTT
cdr3_aa: CASSSTSGSPWGELFF

clone_size: .
d_call: TRBD2
v_call: TRBV6-5
j_call: TRBJ2-1
cdr3_nt: TGTGCCAGCGGACACGGGGAGGGCAGGGATGAGCAGTTCTTC
cdr3_aa: CASGHGEGRDEQFF

clone_size: .
d_call: .
v_call: TRBV11-3
j_call: TRBJ1-6
cdr3_nt: TGTGCCAGCAGCTTAGAAACGTGGGGGCTTGAGTATTCACCCCTCCACTTT
cdr3_aa: CASSLETWGLEYSPLHF

clone_size: .
d_call: TRBD1
v_call: TRBV2
j_call: TRBJ1-5
cdr3_nt: TGTGCCAGCAGGGACAGGGAAGTAATAGGTCAGCCCCAGCATTTT
cdr3_aa: CASRDREVIGQPQHF

clone_size: .
d_call: TRBD1
v_call: TRBV5-1
j_call: TRBJ1-1
cdr3_nt: TGCGCCAGCAGCCTACAGGGGGCTGTGGGTACTGAAGCTTTCTTT
cdr3_aa: CASSLQGAVGTEAFF

clone_size: .
d_call: TRBD2
v_call: TRBV2
j_call: TRBJ2-4
cdr3_nt: TGTGCCAGCAGCTTTTCTAGCGGGAGCAAGTACTTC
cdr3_aa: CASSFSSGSKYF

clone_size: .
d_call: .
v_call: TRBV5-1
j_call: TRBJ1-2
cdr3_nt: TGCGCCAGCAGCTTGGTCCGGCAGGGATCTCTGGCGGGCTACACCTTC
cdr3_aa: CASSLVRQGSLAGYTF

clone_size: .
d_call: TRBD1
v_call: TRBV18
j_call: TRBJ1-1
cdr3_nt: TGTGCCAGCTCTCCAGGGGGCGCGAACACTGAAGCTTTCTTT
cdr3_aa: CASSPGGANTEAFF

clone_size: .
d_call: TRBD2
v_call: TRBV14
j_call: TRBJ2-5
cdr3_nt: TGTGCCAGCAGCCAAAAGGGTGCGGGAGGGATCGAGACCCAGTACTTC
cdr3_aa: CASSQKGAGGIETQYF

clone_size: .
d_call: TRBD1
v_call: TRBV30
j_call: TRBJ1-5
cdr3_nt: TGTGCCTGGAGTTCCGGACAGGGGATGGGGCCCCAGCATTTT
cdr3_aa: CAWSSGQGMGPQHF

clone_size: .
d_call: TRBD2
v_call: TRBV5-6
j_call: TRBJ2-7
cdr3_nt: TGTGCCAGCAGCTTGGCCTCCGCGGGAGGGCACATCTACGAGCAGTACTTC
cdr3_aa: CASSLASAGGHIYEQYF

clone_size: once
d_call: TRBD1
v_call: TRBV7-8
j_call: TRBJ1-2
cdr3_nt: TGTGCCAGCAGCCGGGACAGCTACTATGGCTACACCTTC
cdr3_aa: CASSRDSYYGYTF

clone_size: .
d_call: TRBD2
v_call: TRBV2
j_call: TRBJ2-7
cdr3_nt: TGTGCCAGCAGAGCCGGGACTAGCGGGAGACGGAGGGAGCAGTACTTC
cdr3_aa: CASRAGTSGRRREQYF

clone_size: .
d_call: TRBD1
v_call: TRBV10-3
j_call: TRBJ2-7
cdr3_nt: TGTGCCATCAGTGAGCCGGGACAGACCAGCTCCTACGAGCAGTACTTC
cdr3_aa: CAISEPGQTSSYEQYF

clone_size: .
d_call: TRBD2
v_call: TRBV19
j_call: TRBJ2-7
cdr3_nt: TGTGCCAGTAGACCGGGACTAGCGTCTTCCTACGAGCAGTACTTC
cdr3_aa: CASRPGLASSYEQYF

clone_size: .
d_call: .
v_call: TRBV30
j_call: TRBJ2-1
cdr3_nt: TGTGCCTGGAGTGTACGGCAGGGGATCGGGTACAATGAGCAGTTCTTC
cdr3_aa: CAWSVRQGIGYNEQFF

clone_size: .
d_call: .
v_call: TRBV11-1
j_call: TRBJ2-5
cdr3_nt: TGTGCCAGCAGCCGAGAGCGGATCCAAGAGACCCAGTACTTC
cdr3_aa: CASSRERIQETQYF

clone_size: .
d_call: .
v_call: TRBV11-3
j_call: TRBJ1-1
cdr3_nt: TGTGCCAGCAGCCTCCTCGGGGGGCGCGGGGGCACTGAAGCTTTCTTT
cdr3_aa: CASSLLGGRGGTEAFF

clone_size: .
d_call: .
v_call: TRBV7-2
j_call: TRBJ2-1
cdr3_nt: TGTGCCAGCAGCCCGGAGGGGCGATCCATCGATGAGCAGTTCTTC
cdr3_aa: CASSPEGRSIDEQFF

clone_size: .
d_call: TRBD1
v_call: TRBV2
j_call: TRBJ2-3
cdr3_nt: TGTGCCAGCAGGGTACAGGGGGCGTCAGATACGCAGTATTTT
cdr3_aa: CASRVQGASDTQYF

clone_size: once
d_call: TRBD1
v_call: TRBV6-5
j_call: TRBJ2-3
cdr3_nt: TGTGCCAGCAGCCCGACAGGGAGCACAGATACGCAGTATTTT
cdr3_aa: CASSPTGSTDTQYF

clone_size: .
d_call: TRBD2
v_call: TRBV27
j_call: TRBJ2-5
cdr3_nt: TGTGCCAGCAGGCGGGGAGGGGTCCAAGAGACCCAGTACTTC
cdr3_aa: CASRRGGVQETQYF

clone_size: once
d_call: .
v_call: TRBV11-2
j_call: TRBJ2-7
cdr3_nt: TGTGCCAGCAGCTCACAGGGACCTCCCTACGAGCAGTACTTC
cdr3_aa: CASSSQGPPYEQYF

clone_size: .
d_call: TRBD2
v_call: TRBV7-3
j_call: TRBJ2-5
cdr3_nt: TGTGCCAGCAGCTTTAATGGGGGCACAGCGGGAGGGAAGCAGACCCAGTACTTC
cdr3_aa: CASSFNGGTAGGKQTQYF

clone_size: .
d_call: .
v_call: TRBV30
j_call: TRBJ2-1
cdr3_nt: TGTGCCTCTCTACTCCTCAATGAGCAGTTCTTC
cdr3_aa: CASLLLNEQFF

clone_size: .
d_call: .
v_call: TRBV3-1/TRBV3-2
j_call: TRBJ2-1
cdr3_nt: TGTGCCAGCGGCCTTGCGCCCTACAATGAGCAGTTCTTC
cdr3_aa: CASGLAPYNEQFF

clone_size: once
d_call: .
v_call: TRBV27
j_call: TRBJ2-7
cdr3_nt: TGTGCCAGCAGTCGCTCCTACGAGCAGTACTTC
cdr3_aa: CASSRSYEQYF

clone_size: .
d_call: .
v_call: TRBV11-1
j_call: TRBJ2-5
cdr3_nt: TGTGCCAGCAGCTTAAGTCAGGCCCGAGGGGGGACCCAGTACTTC
cdr3_aa: CASSLSQARGGTQYF

clone_size: .
d_call: TRBD1
v_call: TRBV5-4
j_call: TRBJ2-2
cdr3_nt: TGTGCCAGCAGCCCTCGGACAGGGGCGACCGGGGAGCTGTTTTTT
cdr3_aa: CASSPRTGATGELFF

clone_size: .
d_call: .
v_call: TRBV18
j_call: TRBJ2-7
cdr3_nt: TGTGCCAGCTCACTTGCCCTTGAGGAGCAGTACTTC
cdr3_aa: CASSLALEEQYF

clone_size: once
d_call: .
v_call: TRBV9
j_call: TRBJ1-2
cdr3_nt: TGTGCCAGCAGCCCGCCGGGTTTCGATGCAAATGGCTACACCTTC
cdr3_aa: CASSPPGFDANGYTF

clone_size: .
d_call: TRBD1
v_call: TRBV11-3
j_call: TRBJ1-6
cdr3_nt: TGTGCCAGCAGCTTAGGACAGGGGGATTCACCCCTCCACTTT
cdr3_aa: CASSLGQGDSPLHF

clone_size: .
d_call: TRBD1
v_call: TRBV7-2
j_call: TRBJ1-2
cdr3_nt: TGTGCCAGCAGCCATTCGGACAGGGCGCAGGGCTACACCTTC
cdr3_aa: CASSHSDRAQGYTF

clone_size: .
d_call: TRBD2
v_call: TRBV27
j_call: TRBJ2-3
cdr3_nt: TGTGCCAGCAGGACTAGCGGGAGTGATACGCAGTATTTT
cdr3_aa: CASRTSGSDTQYF

clone_size: .
d_call: TRBD2
v_call: TRBV7-2
j_call: TRBJ2-3
cdr3_nt: TGTGCCAGCAGCCACCCGGGACTAGTGGGCACAGATACGCAGTATTTT
cdr3_aa: CASSHPGLVGTDTQYF

clone_size: .
d_call: TRBD2
v_call: TRBV6-6
j_call: TRBJ2-2
cdr3_nt: TGTGCCAGCACCGGACTAGCGGGGGTCGGCACCGGGGAGCTGTTTTTT
cdr3_aa: CASTGLAGVGTGELFF

clone_size: .
d_call: .
v_call: TRBV3-1/TRBV3-2
j_call: TRBJ2-3
cdr3_nt: TGTGCCAGCAGCCATGGGTCCGCGGTGGATACGCAGTATTTT
cdr3_aa: CASSHGSAVDTQYF

clone_size: .
d_call: .
v_call: TRBV7-9
j_call: TRBJ1-2
cdr3_nt: TGTGCCAGCCTTGATTGGGCAGGGGACTATGGCTACACCTTC
cdr3_aa: CASLDWAGDYGYTF

clone_size: .
d_call: .
v_call: TRBV28
j_call: TRBJ1-4
cdr3_nt: TGTGCCAGCAGTTCGTTTGAAAAACTGTTTTTT
cdr3_aa: CASSSFEKLFF